One sample yielded the 9 T cell receptor beta chains listed below, sequenced in a study of blood T cell repertoires in COVID-19. Data came from immunoSEQ multiplex PCR; TCRdb stores just in-frame clones and leaves some out. The sample gives 390,000 or so clones, 70% to 90% of which show up once; over 1.1% is in the top ten. Material for sequencing was peripheral blood. The receptors shown here come from a woman aged 25 to 45 with active or convalescent COVID-19.

The genes are TRBV7-8 and TRBJ1-2; the D gene is possibly TRBD1 (6 bases). This CDR3 contains 14 residues. Trimming took 4 bases from V and 5 from J, leaving 14 bases between them. In germline, CDR1 is SGHVS, CDR2 FQNEAQ. CDR3 amino acids: CASSSSTGPYGYTF. CDR3 DNA: TGTGCCAGCAGCTCAAGTACAGGGCCGTATGGCTACACCTTC.

This clone has a single count. V usage is TRBV13 and J usage is TRBJ2-2; D may be TRBD1 (5 bases). Trimming shortened V by 2 bases and J by 3 bases, and 7 bases separated the two germline ends. This CDR3 spans 14 amino acids. The germline gives CDR1 PRHDT, CDR2 FYEKMQ (reference sequence). This CDR3 is CASSLRGYTGELFF. The CDR3 DNA is TGTGCCAGCAGCTTAAGGGGCTACACCGGGGAGCTGTTTTTT.

CDR3 sequence (DNA): TGTGCCAGCAGTGAAGGACAGGGGATGGGCACAGATACGCAGTATTTT. Translating it yields CASSEGQGMGTDTQYF. The chain has TRBV6-1 and TRBJ2-3, with TRBD1 identical over 8 bases. The CDR3 runs 16 residues. Germline CDR1 MNHNS, CDR2 SASEGT. The V gene end was trimmed by 1 base and the J gene end by 1 base; junction bases not matched to a gene: 4.

The chain carries TRBV11-2 and TRBJ1-1; no clear D. The CDR3 sequence is 16 residues long. V gave up 0 bases and J gave up 0 bases, with 11 bases separating them. Germline V CDR1 and CDR2: SGHAT, FQNNGV. CDR3 nucleotide sequence: TGTGCCAGCAGCTTAGATCGAGAAGCTATGAACACTGAAGCTTTCTTT. Encoded protein: CASSLDREAMNTEAFF.

The chain joins TRBV29-1 to TRBJ2-1, with D unresolved. The CDR3 spans 11 residues. CDR1 and CDR2 from the germline V gene are SQVTM and ANQGSEA. CDR3 loop: CTGNSYNEQFF. CDR3 bases: TGCACCGGAAACAGTTACAATGAGCAGTTCTTC.

The rearrangement uses TRBV2 and TRBJ1-1, with D unresolved. Trimming shortened V by 7 bases and J by 1 base, and 10 bases separated the two germline ends. The CDR3 loop spans 13 amino acids. From germline, CDR1 is SNHLY and CDR2 FYNNEI. The CDR3 nucleotides read TGTGCCAGCAAGCAGGAAGGGAACACTGAAGCTTTCTTT. It yields the protein CASKQEGNTEAFF.

Only a few counts were recorded for this clone. The V call is TRBV14, the J call TRBJ2-1; TRBD2 aligns across 9 bases. This CDR3 has 16 amino acids. Per the germline V gene, CDR1 is SGHDN and CDR2 is FVKESK. The J segment lost 8 bases and the V segment lost 5 bases, leaving 13 bases of the junction unmatched. The CDR3 sequence is CASSGRAGGARYEQFF. For the CDR3, the DNA is TGTGCCAGCAGCGGCCGTGCGGGGGGGGCACGGTATGAGCAGTTCTTC. Combining the CDR3 with reference TRBV14 and TRBJ2-1 gives the whole variable domain EAGVTQFPSHSVIEKGQTVTLRCDPISGHDNLYWYRRVMGKEIKFLLHFVKESKQDESGMPNNRFLAERTGGTYSTLKVQPAELEDSGVYFCASSGRAGGARYEQFFGPGTRLTVL.

V gene TRBV10-3 combines with J gene TRBJ2-7; 7 nucleotides line up with TRBD2. Germline CDR1 ENHRY, CDR2 SYGVKD. The CDR3 runs to 14 residues. V shed 2 bases, J shed 4 bases, and the junction held 5 bases outside the gene matches. CDR3 sequence reads: CAISEALAVYEQYF. The CDR3 DNA follows: TGTGCCATCAGTGAGGCTCTAGCGGTTTACGAGCAGTACTTC.

The chain links TRBV3-1 (or the pseudogene TRBV3-2) to TRBJ1-1, with D perhaps TRBD1 (6 bases). The germline CDR1 and CDR2 sequences are LGHDT and YNNKEL (reference sequence). The germline V and J ends were trimmed by 3 bases and 6 bases, with 11 bases remaining between them. The CDR3 is 13 residues long. DNA of the CDR3: TGTGCCAGCAGCCAGAGGGGGGGCTCTGAAGCTTTCTTT. Translation: CASSQRGGSEAFF.